The rows below give T cell receptor beta chains drawn from one sample of a study of T cell responses to AZD1222 COVID-19 vaccine. Using immunoSEQ multiplex PCR, the repertoire was profiled, and TCRdb retains in-frame clones only, with some absent. Of 73,000 or so clones in the sample, about 78% are singletons; the top ten hold around 50%. The source was peripheral blood, collected 28 days after the second AZD1222 dose. The receptors shown here come from an adult who received the AZD1222 COVID-19 vaccine. Both conserved end residues are part of each CDR3. The D gene is left open where the match is weak. Expanded clones are given a class, and other clones once, few, many or no size at all.

j_gene: TRBJ2-3
d_gene: -
v_gene: TRBV18
abundance: -
CDR3nt: TGTGCCAGCTCACCCAACAGGGTTACAGATACGCAGTATTTT
CDR3aa: CASSPNRVTDTQYF

j_gene: TRBJ2-2
d_gene: -
v_gene: TRBV7-9
abundance: -
CDR3nt: TGTGCCAGCAGCTTTTTAGCAACAGGCGGGACCACCGGGGAGCTGTTTTTT
CDR3aa: CASSFLATGGTTGELFF

j_gene: TRBJ2-3
d_gene: TRBD2
v_gene: TRBV5-1
abundance: -
CDR3nt: TGCGCCAGCAGACTTACTAGCGGGGGTTACACAGATACGCAGTATTTT
CDR3aa: CASRLTSGGYTDTQYF

j_gene: TRBJ2-5
d_gene: TRBD1
v_gene: TRBV5-1
abundance: -
CDR3nt: TGCGCCAGCAGCTTGGGACAGGGTCGCCAAGAGACCCAGTACTTC
CDR3aa: CASSLGQGRQETQYF

j_gene: TRBJ2-7
d_gene: TRBD1
v_gene: TRBV11-1
abundance: -
CDR3nt: TGTGCCAGCAGCCCTTACAGGGGGGCTGCCTACGAGCAGTACTTC
CDR3aa: CASSPYRGAAYEQYF

j_gene: TRBJ2-3
d_gene: TRBD2
v_gene: TRBV6-5
abundance: -
CDR3nt: TGTGCCACCTGTAGGAGCGGGGGGGCAGATACGCAGTATTTT
CDR3aa: CATCRSGGADTQYF

j_gene: TRBJ1-1
d_gene: TRBD1
v_gene: TRBV5-1
abundance: -
CDR3nt: TGCGCCAGCAGCTTGAGTACAGGGGGCAACACTGAAGCTTTCTTT
CDR3aa: CASSLSTGGNTEAFF

j_gene: TRBJ1-6
d_gene: -
v_gene: TRBV27
abundance: -
CDR3nt: TGTGCCAGCAGTTTTTGGGGTAAAAATTCACCCCTCCACTTT
CDR3aa: CASSFWGKNSPLHF

j_gene: TRBJ1-1
d_gene: -
v_gene: TRBV9
abundance: -
CDR3nt: TGTGCCAGCAGCGCCCTCATGGGGGGGTCCACTGAAGCTTTCTTT
CDR3aa: CASSALMGGSTEAFF

j_gene: TRBJ1-6
d_gene: TRBD1
v_gene: TRBV7-2
abundance: -
CDR3nt: TGTGCCAGCAGCTTCAGGGGGGGGTCGCCCCTCCACTTT
CDR3aa: CASSFRGGSPLHF

j_gene: TRBJ1-3
d_gene: -
v_gene: TRBV30
abundance: -
CDR3nt: TGTGCCTGGAGGGGACCGGGAACTGGAAACACCATATATTTT
CDR3aa: CAWRGPGTGNTIYF

j_gene: TRBJ2-2
d_gene: -
v_gene: TRBV12-3/TRBV12-4
abundance: -
CDR3nt: TGTGCCAGCAGGTCCGACACCGGGGAGCTGTTTTTT
CDR3aa: CASRSDTGELFF

j_gene: TRBJ2-7
d_gene: -
v_gene: TRBV6-5
abundance: -
CDR3nt: TGTGCCAGCAGCCCCCGCTCCTACGAGCAGTACTTC
CDR3aa: CASSPRSYEQYF

j_gene: TRBJ2-5
d_gene: -
v_gene: TRBV14
abundance: -
CDR3nt: TGTGCCAGCAGCCAAGATCTATGGGGGGCACGACAAGAGACCCAGTACTTC
CDR3aa: CASSQDLWGARQETQYF

j_gene: TRBJ1-5
d_gene: -
v_gene: TRBV9
abundance: -
CDR3nt: TGTGCCAGCAGCGTTGGGAGGGGTCATCAGCCCCAGCATTTT
CDR3aa: CASSVGRGHQPQHF

j_gene: TRBJ1-1
d_gene: -
v_gene: TRBV7-8
abundance: -
CDR3nt: TGTGCCAGCAGCTTAGATGGTACTGAAGCTTTCTTT
CDR3aa: CASSLDGTEAFF

j_gene: TRBJ2-1
d_gene: -
v_gene: TRBV19
abundance: -
CDR3nt: TGTGCCAGTAACGCCAAGGGGTACAATGAGCAGTTCTTC
CDR3aa: CASNAKGYNEQFF

j_gene: TRBJ1-4
d_gene: -
v_gene: TRBV11-2
abundance: few
CDR3nt: TGTGCCAGCAGCGCCAGCAGGGGTTTGGCTAATGAAAAACTGTTTTTT
CDR3aa: CASSASRGLANEKLFF

j_gene: TRBJ2-7
d_gene: -
v_gene: TRBV29-1
abundance: -
CDR3nt: TGCAGCGTTGGGTGGGGTGACAGGACCTCCGTAGGGCAGTACTTC
CDR3aa: CSVGWGDRTSVGQYF

j_gene: TRBJ2-3
d_gene: TRBD1
v_gene: TRBV3-1/TRBV3-2
abundance: -
CDR3nt: TGTGCCAGCAGCCAAAGACAGGGATCTAGGGATACGCAGTATTTT
CDR3aa: CASSQRQGSRDTQYF

j_gene: TRBJ2-3
d_gene: -
v_gene: TRBV7-2
abundance: -
CDR3nt: TGTGCCAGCAGCTTAGTTCGTGTAGATACGCAGTATTTT
CDR3aa: CASSLVRVDTQYF

j_gene: TRBJ2-7
d_gene: -
v_gene: TRBV4-2
abundance: -
CDR3nt: TGTGCCAGCAGCCATCCCGCTACAGGTTCCGAGCAGTACTTC
CDR3aa: CASSHPATGSEQYF

j_gene: TRBJ2-7
d_gene: TRBD2
v_gene: TRBV3-1/TRBV3-2
abundance: -
CDR3nt: TGTGCCAGCAGCGCAAGCGGGGCAGGGTACGAGCAGTACTTC
CDR3aa: CASSASGAGYEQYF

j_gene: TRBJ2-4
d_gene: TRBD2
v_gene: TRBV6-5
abundance: -
CDR3nt: TGTGCCAGCAGTTCGGCCGCTAGCGGGAAAAACATTCAGTACTTC
CDR3aa: CASSSAASGKNIQYF

j_gene: TRBJ1-6
d_gene: -
v_gene: TRBV30
abundance: once
CDR3nt: TGTGCCTGGAGCGGGGGGGCCAATTCACCCCTCCACTTT
CDR3aa: CAWSGGANSPLHF

j_gene: TRBJ2-1
d_gene: TRBD1
v_gene: TRBV5-1
abundance: -
CDR3nt: TGCGCCAGCAGCTTACCTCTAGACAGGGGCTCTACGCGCAGCTCCTACAATGAGCAGTTCTTC
CDR3aa: CASSLPLDRGSTRSSYNEQFF

j_gene: TRBJ2-3
d_gene: TRBD2
v_gene: TRBV6-5
abundance: once
CDR3nt: TGTGCCAGCAGTTACTCCGGCGGGGGGGCTTCAGATACGCAGTATTTT
CDR3aa: CASSYSGGGASDTQYF